This T cell receptor (beta chain) was captured in a study of T cells in Graves' hyperthyroidism and ophthalmopathy. Background on the study: The blood sample was taken at first diagnosis, before treatment began. Broader study findings: The majority of expanded thyroid clonotypes above 0.001 also appeared in blood.

The CDR3 regions of TCR beta were amplified from RNA transcripts. The TCR CDR3 was amplified in a first-round RT-PCR using the HTBI primer set. MiXCR was run by TCRdb on the multiplex PCR reads, yielding one entry per CDR3 protein. This sample carries about 350,000 distinct CDR3 sequences, about a sixth of them seen once, and the ten largest clones take around a third. There are a few counts of this clonotype. Antigen unknown. On the basis of clinical symptoms, serum thyroxine and TRAb, thyroid ultrasound and orbital computed tomography, diagnoses were made. Out of 10 ml of fresh peripheral blood came the PBMCs. This TCR was sampled from a woman in her 30s with Graves' hyperthyroidism that later progressed to Graves' ophthalmopathy. Sequenced input: blood.

DNA of the CDR3: TGTGCCAGCAGCACCCTCGGCCCCTCGAGCGCTTTCTTT. Its protein product is CASSTLGPSSAFF. The chain has TRBV6-1 and TRBJ1-1; D is unclear. The CDR3 loop spans 13 amino acids. The germline V gene has CDR1 MNHNS and CDR2 SASEGT. V lost 6 bases and J 11 bases, leaving 19 bases between the germline ends.